This T cell receptor beta chain was documented in a study of graft-versus-host responses after intestinal transplantation. The CDR3 has 14 residues. Deletions cut 1 base from V and 2 bases from J, with 7 bases between. Germline-derived CDR1 and CDR2 are SGHTA and FQGNSA. The protocol was immunoSEQ multiplex PCR, while the TCRdb copy is restricted to in-frame clones and leaves out a portion. The sample lists 95,000 to 110,000 clones; roughly 86% were seen once. Regarding the study as a whole: Levels of circulating GvH clones at their peak were associated with early post-transplant HvG declines.

This clone showed up just a few times. Antigen unknown. The chain is built from TRBV7-2 and TRBJ2-3, with D hard to call. The sequencing here drew on unstimulated CD4+ T cells sorted from spleen or lymph node cells, taken before transplant. This TCR was recovered from a human donor who was the organ donor for an intestinal transplant. The CDR3, as DNA: TGTGCCAGCAGCTTAGTTGGGATCACAGATACGCAGTATTTT. Encoded protein: CASSLVGITDTQYF.